The 26 T cell receptor beta chains below were found in one sample sequenced in a study of T cells in women clearing cervical HPV infection. Only in-frame clones appear in the TCRdb table, and some are missing; sequencing was by immunoSEQ multiplex PCR. Its listing shows under 35,000 clones. The sequenced sample was blood buffy coat. Every receptor here comes from a woman between 18 and 70 years old with a cervical HPV16 infection that either progressed to CIN3+ or cleared (not recorded which).

With respect to this clone: The read ends 3 residues before the CDR3 terminus; that terminus is restored from the germline J gene. V is TRBV6-1 and J is TRBJ1-3; 7 bases line up with TRBD1. Germline V CDR1 and CDR2: MNHNS, SASEGT. The trim removed 0 bases at V and 2 bases at J, leaving 1 base unmatched. This CDR3 comprises 15 residues. Incomplete CDR3 DNA: TGTGCCAGCAGTGAAGCGCAGGGGGCTGGAAACACC. Protein sequence: CASSEAQGAGNT. The whole CDR3 reads CASSEAQGAGNTIYF.

Notes on this clone: The read falls 3 residues short of the CDR3 end, and the missing part is taken from the germline J gene. The chain combines TRBV20-1 with TRBJ1-2, with a weak D call TRBD1 (5 bases). This CDR3 is built from 11 residues. The germline V gene encodes CDR1 DFQATT and CDR2 SNEGSKA (reference sequence). The CDR3 DNA, read in part, is TGCAGTGCTAGACGACAGATCAGC. The encoded protein is CSARRQIS. The full CDR3 sequence reads CSARRQISYTF.

Worth noting for this clone: Read coverage stops 3 residues before the CDR3 terminus; the germline J gene supplies the remainder. The V call is TRBV7-2, the J call TRBJ2-2; D not certain. CDR1 is SGHTA, CDR2 FQGNSA, per germline. There are 11 residues in the CDR3. Deletions cut 8 bases from V and 6 bases from J, with 7 bases between. CDR3 DNA (partial): TGTGCCAGCTCAGGATCCGGGGAG. It is translated as CASSGSGE. The CDR3 in its entirety is CASSGSGELFF.

With respect to this clone: The read halts 3 residues ahead of the CDR3 end, with the missing end drawn from the germline J gene. The chain carries TRBV29-1 and TRBJ1-1; no clear D. Trimming shortened V by 7 bases and J by 7 bases, and 16 bases separated the two germline ends. Germline values: CDR1 SQVTM, CDR2 ANQGSEA. The CDR3 is made up of 12 amino acids. The sequenced part of the CDR3 DNA is TGCAGCGGATTTGAGGCGGATTATGAA. This codes for CSGFEADYE. The entire CDR3 protein is CSGFEADYEAFF.

For this clone: The observed sequence ends 3 residues before the CDR3 terminus, with the missing tail filled in from the germline J gene. The chain joins TRBV6-1 to TRBJ1-2; weak D call: TRBD1 (5 bases). The germline V and J ends were trimmed by 0 bases and 7 bases, with 12 bases remaining between them. The V gene's germline CDR1 is MNHNS and CDR2 SASEGT. This CDR3 region has 14 residues. Here the CDR3 reads CASSEAPQGGGYTF. The DNA read from the CDR3 is TGTGCCAGCAGTGAAGCGCCGCAGGGCGGTGGC.

On this clone: The read falls 3 residues short of the CDR3 end, and the missing part is taken from the germline J gene. The genes are TRBV9 and TRBJ2-3, with TRBD2 identical over 8 bases. Looked up from germline, CDR1 is SGDLS and CDR2 is YYNGEE. CDR3 length equals 15 residues. J was trimmed by 0 bases and V by 6 bases; bases with no gene match: 6. CDR3 DNA (partial): TGTGCCAGCAACCGGGGGGGGACTAGCACAGATACG. Protein product: CASNRGGTSTDT. In full, the CDR3 reads CASNRGGTSTDTQYF.

With regard to this clone: Sequencing ends 3 residues short of the CDR3 end; the germline J gene provides the rest. The chain links TRBV5-1 to TRBJ1-4; 10 bases align to TRBD1. The CDR3 contains 14 residues. The V segment lost 4 bases and the J segment 7 bases; nucleotides outside the gene matches: 4. Looked up from germline, CDR1 is SGHRS and CDR2 is YFSETQ. The sequenced CDR3 bases are TGCGCCAGCAGCACCGGGACAGGGGTTGAAAAA. Its protein product is CASSTGTGVEK. The CDR3, in full, reads CASSTGTGVEKLFF.

As for this clone: The CDR3 is cut off 3 residues early in the read; its end comes from the germline J gene. V gene TRBV6-4 combines with J gene TRBJ2-3; TRBD2 matches 9 bases. Trimming cost V 8 bases and J 1 base; bases outside gene matches: 7. The CDR3 consists of 15 residues. Germline CDR1 is MRHNA and CDR2 is SNTAGT. The CDR3 sequence: CASSLAGEGTDTQYF. Incomplete CDR3 DNA: TGTGCCAGCTCATTAGCGGGGGAGGGCACAGATACG.

Of note for this clone: The read ends 3 residues shy of where the CDR3 ends; the end is completed using the germline J gene. The chain links TRBV5-1 to TRBJ1-2; no clear D. The CDR3 has 15 amino acids. V lost 0 bases and J lost 3, with 12 bases in between. Germline-derived CDR1 and CDR2 are SGHRS and YFSETQ. CDR3 region: CASSLGGGSDYGYTF. The CDR3 DNA, read in part, is TGCGCCAGCAGCTTGGGAGGAGGGTCTGACTATGGC. The full variable domain, its missing parts supplied by reference TRBV5-1 and TRBJ1-2, is KAGVTQTPRYLIKTRGQQVTLSCSPISGHRSVSWYQQTPGQGLQFLFEYFSETQRNKGNFPGRFSGRQFSNSRSEMNVSTLELGDSALYLCASSLGGGSDYGYTFGSGTRLTVV.

As for this clone: The sequence runs out 3 residues before the end of the CDR3; the remainder is reconstructed from the germline J gene. The V call is TRBV18, the J call TRBJ2-1, with 7 nucleotides matching TRBD1. Unmatched junction bases numbered 13, after V lost 4 bases and J lost 1 base. This CDR3 region has 18 residues. Germline V gene data show CDR1 as KGHSH and CDR2 as LQKENI. The covered CDR3 bases are TGTGCCAGCTCACTCCTTTCCCCTGGACAGGTTTCCTACAATGAG. It translates to CASSLLSPGQVSYNE. The entire CDR3 is CASSLLSPGQVSYNEQFF. Based on the CDR3 plus reference TRBV18 and TRBJ2-1, the full variable domain is NAGVMQNPRHLVRRRGQEARLRCSPMKGHSHVYWYRQLPEEGLKFMVYLQKENIIDESGMPKERFSAEFPKEGPSILRIQQVVRGDSAAYFCASSLLSPGQVSYNEQFFGPGTRLTVL.

Details on this clone: The read terminates 3 residues ahead of where the CDR3 ends, so the germline J gene completes it. The chain employs TRBV19 and TRBJ2-6; TRBD1 agrees at 9 bases. The CDR3 consists of 17 residues. The germline V gene has CDR1 LNHDA and CDR2 SQIVND (reference sequence). The junction had 5 bases not matched to a gene; V was cut back by 5 bases and J by 0 bases. The sequenced CDR3 bases are TGTGCCAGTAGTTGGGGACAGGGCGCCTCTGGGGCCAACGTC. It codes for CASSWGQGASGANV. The full CDR3 protein is CASSWGQGASGANVLTF. Combining the CDR3 with reference TRBV19 and TRBJ2-6 gives the whole variable domain DGGITQSPKYLFRKEGQNVTLSCEQNLNHDAMYWYRQDPGQGLRLIYYSQIVNDFQKGDIAEGYSVSREKKESFPLTVTSAQKNPTAFYLCASSWGQGASGANVLTFGAGSRLTVL.

Details on this clone: The read falls 3 residues short of the CDR3 end, and the missing part is taken from the germline J gene. The chain employs TRBV6-2 or TRBV6-3 and TRBJ1-5, with TRBD1 identical over 9 bases. The CDR3 is 14 residues long. The germline V gene has CDR1 MNHEY and CDR2 SVGEGT. Trimming removed 6 bases from V and 7 bases from J; junction bases left unmatched: 7. The CDR3 reads CASRPGTGQQPQHF. The sequenced part of the CDR3 DNA is TGTGCCAGCAGACCGGGGACAGGGCAGCAGCCC.

In the case of this clone: The read finishes 3 residues shy of the CDR3 end, and the germline J gene is used to complete it. The chain is built from TRBV7-9 and TRBJ2-1, with 11 bases lining up with TRBD2. The CDR3 consists of 15 residues. Germline CDR1 and CDR2: SEHNR and FQNEAQ (reference sequence). V trimming: 3 bases; J trimming: 5 bases; junction bases outside the gene matches: 3. The CDR3 reads CASSFKLAGDNEQFF. CDR3 DNA (partial): TGTGCCAGCAGCTTTAAACTAGCGGGGGACAATGAG.

Concerning this clone: The read comes to an end 3 residues before the CDR3 does, leaving the germline J gene to fill in the end. The chain combines TRBV5-1 with TRBJ2-3; D not certain. The CDR3 consists of 15 residues. Germline lookup yields CDR1 SGHRS and CDR2 YFSETQ. The V end lost 3 bases, the J end lost 1 base, and 12 bases lay between the germline ends. The covered CDR3 bases are TGCGCCAGCAGCTGGGCGATGTCGGGCACAGATACG. This gives the protein CASSWAMSGTDT. The complete CDR3 reads CASSWAMSGTDTQYF. Combining the CDR3 with reference TRBV5-1 and TRBJ2-3 gives the whole variable domain KAGVTQTPRYLIKTRGQQVTLSCSPISGHRSVSWYQQTPGQGLQFLFEYFSETQRNKGNFPGRFSGRQFSNSRSEMNVSTLELGDSALYLCASSWAMSGTDTQYFGPGTRLTVL.

A word on this clone: Read coverage stops 3 residues before the CDR3 terminus; the germline J gene supplies the remainder. The chain couples TRBV2 to TRBJ1-2, with TRBD1 identical over 8 bases. Germline CDR1 SNHLY, CDR2 FYNNEI. This CDR3 is built from 14 residues. With V trimmed by 6 bases and J by 4 bases, 7 bases remained unmatched. CDR3 bases read: TGTGCCAGCAGAGAGACAGGGGCGGGCTATGGC. Translating gives CASRETGAGYG. The whole CDR3 protein reads CASRETGAGYGYTF.

Remarks on this clone: The CDR3 extends 3 residues past the end of the read, so its final part is completed from the germline J gene. The V gene is TRBV10-2, the J gene TRBJ2-7, with D perhaps TRBD1 (6 bases). V was cut by 6 bases and J by 1 base, with 10 bases left in between. Germline loops: CDR1 WSHSY, CDR2 SAAADI. This CDR3 spans 13 amino acids. The CDR3 bases that were read are TGCGCCAGCAGCCAACAGGGATCCTACGAG. It specifies CASSQQGSYE. The full-length CDR3 reads as CASSQQGSYEQYF.

A remark on this clone: The CDR3 is cut off 3 residues early in the read; its end comes from the germline J gene. V is TRBV5-1 and J is TRBJ2-2, with TRBD2 identical over 10 bases. V lost 4 bases, J lost 2 bases, and 11 bases stayed unmatched. There are 18 residues in the CDR3. CDR1 SGHRS and CDR2 YFSETQ come from the germline V gene. Here the CDR3 reads CASSKIAGGLPNTGELFF. CDR3 DNA (partial): TGCGCCAGCAGCAAAATAGCGGGGGGCCTGCCTAACACCGGGGAG.

The sequenced CDR3 bases are TGTGCCAGTAGCCCTAAGACAGGGTACTTAAAAAACATT. Protein: CASSPKTGYLKNI. In full, the CDR3 reads CASSPKTGYLKNIQYF. This chain uses TRBV19 with TRBJ2-4; 7 bases align to TRBD1. The read finishes 3 residues shy of the CDR3 end, and the germline J gene is used to complete it. Germline V gene sequence: CDR1 LNHDA, CDR2 SQIVND (reference sequence). Unmatched junction bases numbered 12, after V lost 6 bases and J lost 4 bases. CDR3 size: 16 residues.

On this clone itself: The read ends 3 residues early relative to the CDR3; the germline J gene fills the gap. The rearrangement joins TRBV13 to TRBJ1-2, with D unclear. The V end lost 1 base, the J end lost 6 bases, and 24 bases lay between the germline ends. Germline V lookup: CDR1 PRHDT, CDR2 FYEKMQ (reference sequence). The length of the CDR3 is 18 residues. Partial CDR3 DNA: TGTGCCAGCAGCTTAGTCGTGCGTGACCCGCAGGTGGAAGATGGC. This gives the protein CASSLVVRDPQVEDG. The complete CDR3 protein is CASSLVVRDPQVEDGYTF.

Points on this clone: The DNA ends 3 residues before the CDR3 does, and the rest of the CDR3 is filled in from the germline J gene. The chain uses TRBV7-3 and TRBJ1-1; D remains unclear. The CDR3 contains 15 residues. The V end was cut by 3 bases, the J end by 1 base, with 12 bases between. Germline V gene sequence: CDR1 SGHTA, CDR2 FQGTGA. The part of the CDR3 DNA that was read is TGTGCCAGCAGCTTTCTAGGAGGTGCGAACACTGAA. Translating it yields CASSFLGGANTE. The whole CDR3 reads CASSFLGGANTEAFF.

In regard to this clone: With the read ending 3 residues before the CDR3 end, the germline J gene is used to fill in that end. V gene TRBV10-1 combines with J gene TRBJ1-6; tentatively, D is TRBD1 (5 bases). In germline, CDR1 is WNHNN, CDR2 SYGVQD (reference sequence). Trimming took off 0 bases at V and 9 bases at J, with 6 bases between the two ends. The CDR3 length is 13 residues. The CDR3 protein is CASSESGGSPLHF. Incomplete CDR3 DNA: TGCGCCAGCAGTGAGTCCGGGGGTTCACCC.

As for this clone: The missing CDR3 end, 3 residues past where the read stops, is filled in from the germline J gene. The chain combines TRBV10-3 with TRBJ2-7, with 9 positions matching TRBD1. In germline, CDR1 is ENHRY, CDR2 SYGVKD. The CDR3 spans 14 residues. V shed 7 bases, J shed 6 bases, and the junction held 10 bases outside the gene matches. CDR3 DNA, as far as it was read: TGTGCCATCACTTCCGGACAGGGGTTAAGCGAG. Translating gives CAITSGQGLSE. The entire CDR3 is CAITSGQGLSEQYF.

Points on this clone: Read sequence stops 3 residues before the CDR3 end, and the germline J gene provides the missing end. The gene calls are TRBV20-1 and TRBJ1-6; weak D call: TRBD1 (6 bases). Trimming left V 0 bases short and J 0 bases short, with 12 bases between. This CDR3 is built from 17 residues. Per the germline V gene, CDR1 is DFQATT and CDR2 is SNEGSKA (reference sequence). CDR3 sequence: CSARDRDTSSYNSPLHF. The CDR3 DNA, read in part, is TGCAGTGCTAGAGATAGGGACACGAGCTCCTATAATTCACCC.

With respect to this clone: The read is 3 residues too short to cover the CDR3 end, so that end is filled in from the germline J gene. The rearrangement uses TRBV4-1 and TRBJ1-2, with 7 positions matching TRBD1. This CDR3 is 16 amino acids long. The germline CDR1 and CDR2 sequences are MGHRA and YSYEKL. J lost 2 bases, V lost 5 bases, and 11 bases had no gene match. The CDR3 loop is CASSWEQGLENYGYTF. CDR3 DNA, as far as it was read: TGCGCCAGCAGCTGGGAACAGGGGCTTGAAAACTATGGC.

For this clone: Germline is not matched at one junction end, which may reflect a read error. The DNA ends 3 residues before the CDR3 does, and the rest of the CDR3 is filled in from the germline J gene. V is TRBV5-1 and J is TRBJ1-3, with 9 bases matching TRBD1. CDR3 length equals 14 residues. Per germline, CDR1 SGHRS and CDR2 YFSETQ. The CDR3 spells CASSLQGAGSTIYF. CDR3 DNA, as far as it was read: TGCGCCAGCAGCTTACAGGGGGCTGGAAGCACC.

On this clone: The CDR3 goes on 3 residues after the read ends, and that part is filled in from the germline J gene. The chain recombines TRBV2 with TRBJ1-1; tentative D call: TRBD1 (6 bases). The CDR3 has 12 residues. Trimming took 6 bases from V and 5 from J, leaving 10 bases between them. CDR1 and CDR2 from the germline V gene are SNHLY and FYNNEI. CDR3 residues: CASSLGTTEAFF. CDR3 bases read: TGTGCCAGCAGCCTCGGGACAACTGAA.